Shown below are 20 T cell receptor beta chains from a single sample sequenced in a study of T cells expressing NK-cell markers. TCRdb re-called the 5' RACE reads; every CDR3 protein appears as one record, without DNA. The listing records more than 120,000 distinct CDR3 sequences. The sample was blood T cells: a sorted CD56 or NKG2C T cell subset, CD4+ or CD8+ T cells, or bulk PBMC T cells (not recorded which). These receptors all stem from a man in his late teens or twenties in good health.

V gene TRBV24-1 combines with J gene TRBJ2-5; TCRdb calls TRBD1, which cannot be checked without DNA. Germline values: CDR1 KGHDR, CDR2 SFDVKD. This CDR3 spans 17 amino acids. The CDR3 loop is CATSDSDRGWNQETQYF.

J is TRBJ2-3 and V is TRBV27. The CDR3 runs 16 residues. Per germline, CDR1 MNHEY and CDR2 SMNVEV (reference sequence). CDR3: CASSTTSSASTDTQYF.

The chain joins TRBV6-1 to TRBJ2-2; TCRdb's assignment of TRBD2 cannot be checked, as there is no DNA. Germline lookup yields CDR1 MNHNS and CDR2 SASEGT. The CDR3 extends over 17 amino acids. This CDR3 reads CASSALAGGSNTGELFF.

The chain is built from TRBV27 and TRBJ2-7. The germline CDR1 and CDR2 sequences are MNHEY and SMNVEV (reference sequence). This CDR3 comprises 13 residues. CDR3 region: CASSQRSGYEQYF.

The chain has TRBV12-3 or TRBV12-4 and TRBJ2-1; TCRdb picks TRBD1, but there is no DNA to check that call. The CDR3 consists of 13 residues. This CDR3 is CASSFGGGSEQFF.

This chain connects TRBV6-1 to TRBJ1-1. This CDR3 spans 14 amino acids. Germline V gene sequence: CDR1 MNHNS, CDR2 SASEGT. CDR3: CASSEEPTNTEAFF.

J is TRBJ2-6 and V is TRBV7-9; TCRdb calls TRBD1, which cannot be checked without DNA. CDR3 length: 18 amino acids. Germline values: CDR1 SEHNR, CDR2 FQNEAQ (reference sequence). CDR3 sequence reads: CASSLNREESSGANVLTF.

The chain has TRBV11-1 and TRBJ2-1; TCRdb calls TRBD2, which cannot be checked without DNA. Germline V gene lookup returns CDR1 SGHAT and CDR2 FQDESV (reference sequence). CDR3 length equals 18 residues. This CDR3 is CASIPLAGGGSSYNEQFF. The full variable domain, its missing parts supplied by reference TRBV11-1 and TRBJ2-1, is EAEVAQSPRYKITEKSQAVAFWCDPISGHATLYWYRQILGQGPELLVQFQDESVVDDSQLPKDRFSAERLKGVDSTLKIQPAELGDSAMYLCASIPLAGGGSSYNEQFFGPGTRLTVL.

This chain connects TRBV20-1 to TRBJ2-1; the D gene TCRdb calls, TRBD1, cannot be checked with no DNA. Germline V gives CDR1 DFQATT, CDR2 SNEGSKA (reference sequence). The CDR3 is made up of 15 amino acids. CDR3 loop: CSARDGWGGGGEQFF.

The gene calls are TRBV15 and TRBJ2-5; the D gene TCRdb calls, TRBD2, cannot be checked with no DNA. Per the germline V gene, CDR1 is LNHNV and CDR2 is YYDKDF (reference sequence). The CDR3 totals 15 residues. The CDR3 is CATSSGWGRQETQYF.

The V gene is TRBV12-3 or TRBV12-4, the J gene TRBJ2-1; there is no DNA to check the TCRdb D call of TRBD1. The CDR3 extends over 15 amino acids. The CDR3 spells CASSLGQGAKDEQFF.

The chain uses TRBV7-9 and TRBJ2-1. This CDR3 is 14 amino acids long. Germline-derived CDR1 and CDR2 are SEHNR and FQNEAQ (reference sequence). This chain's CDR3 is CASSLNGIDNEQFF.

The chain uses TRBV24-1 and TRBJ2-3; TCRdb selects TRBD1, and the lack of DNA leaves this call unchecked. Germline V gene lookup returns CDR1 KGHDR and CDR2 SFDVKD. The CDR3 is made up of 17 amino acids. The CDR3: CATSDLDGTHEGDTQYF.

V usage is TRBV13 and J usage is TRBJ2-5; TCRdb picks TRBD2, but there is no DNA to check that call. The CDR3 sequence is 13 residues long. The germline gives CDR1 PRHDT, CDR2 FYEKMQ (reference sequence). CDR3 loop: CASVSSNQETQYF.

The gene calls are TRBV29-1 and TRBJ2-5; the TCRdb D gene call, TRBD2, has no DNA to confirm it. Germline loops: CDR1 SQVTM, CDR2 ANQGSEA. The length of the CDR3 is 13 residues. The CDR3 sequence: CSVPDGGWETQYF.

This rearrangement joins TRBV24-1 to TRBJ1-5. This CDR3 contains 14 residues. Per germline, CDR1 KGHDR and CDR2 SFDVKD. CDR3: CATKGGFCNQPQHF.

V is TRBV2 and J is TRBJ2-3; TCRdb calls TRBD1, which cannot be checked without DNA. Germline CDR1 is SNHLY and CDR2 is FYNNEI. The CDR3 spans 17 residues. CDR3 region: CASSEAPGRYSTDTQYF.

The genes are TRBV5-1 and TRBJ2-7; TCRdb calls TRBD1, which cannot be checked without DNA. The germline CDR1 and CDR2 sequences are SGHRS and YFSETQ. CDR3 length: 13 residues. CDR3 sequence: CASRAGGGYEQYF.

This chain uses TRBV5-1 with TRBJ2-5; TCRdb's D gene call, TRBD2, goes unchecked for lack of DNA. The CDR3 loop spans 15 amino acids. The germline CDR1 and CDR2 sequences are SGHRS and YFSETQ. Here the CDR3 reads CASSLADALQETQYF.

V is TRBV7-9 and J is TRBJ2-1; TCRdb indicates TRBD1, and absent DNA this call remains unverified. This CDR3 has 16 amino acids. Germline CDR1 and CDR2: SEHNR and FQNEAQ (reference sequence). The chain's CDR3 is CASSPITGQGYLEQFF.